Described below is a single T cell receptor beta chain sequence and its context. These data are taken from a study of OX40 agonist ivuxolimab in advanced cancers. This CDR3 is built from 14 residues. CDR1 and CDR2 from the germline V gene are MNHNS and SASEGT. The V and J ends lost 5 bases and 3 bases respectively, with 14 bases between them. TCRdb's table, derived via immunoSEQ multiplex PCR, lists solely in-frame clones and lacks some. Of tens of thousands of clones listed, approximately 90% are singletons. The sequences come from CD4+ or CD8+ T cells sorted from blood, collected in a trial of the OX40 agonist ivuxolimab. The chain links TRBV6-1 to TRBJ2-7; TRBD1 is a possible D gene (6 bases). This receptor was identified in an adult with an advanced solid tumor such as melanoma, head and neck, liver or kidney cancer. The CDR3 spells CASSFRTAGYEQYV. The CDR3 DNA reads as TGTGCCAGCAGTTTCCGGACAGCAGGCTACGAGCAGTACGTC.